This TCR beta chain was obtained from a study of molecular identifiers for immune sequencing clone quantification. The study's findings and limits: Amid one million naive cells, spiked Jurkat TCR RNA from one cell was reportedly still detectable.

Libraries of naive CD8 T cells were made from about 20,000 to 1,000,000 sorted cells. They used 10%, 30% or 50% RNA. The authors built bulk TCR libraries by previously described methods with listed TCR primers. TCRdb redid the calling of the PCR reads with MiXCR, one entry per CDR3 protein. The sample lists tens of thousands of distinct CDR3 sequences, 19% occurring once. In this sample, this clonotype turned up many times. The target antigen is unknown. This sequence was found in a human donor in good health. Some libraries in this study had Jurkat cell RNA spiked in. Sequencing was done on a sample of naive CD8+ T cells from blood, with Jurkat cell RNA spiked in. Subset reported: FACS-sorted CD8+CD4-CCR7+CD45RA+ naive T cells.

CDR3 residues: CASSPRGGRNTEAFF. CDR3 bases: TGCGCCAGCAGTCCAAGAGGGGGGCGGAACACTGAAGCTTTCTTT. The genes are TRBV23-1 and TRBJ1-1; D is perhaps TRBD1 (6 bases). TRBV23-1 qualifies as an ORF whose function is uncertain. The CDR3 runs to 15 residues. The V and J ends lost 4 bases and 1 base respectively, with 13 bases between them.